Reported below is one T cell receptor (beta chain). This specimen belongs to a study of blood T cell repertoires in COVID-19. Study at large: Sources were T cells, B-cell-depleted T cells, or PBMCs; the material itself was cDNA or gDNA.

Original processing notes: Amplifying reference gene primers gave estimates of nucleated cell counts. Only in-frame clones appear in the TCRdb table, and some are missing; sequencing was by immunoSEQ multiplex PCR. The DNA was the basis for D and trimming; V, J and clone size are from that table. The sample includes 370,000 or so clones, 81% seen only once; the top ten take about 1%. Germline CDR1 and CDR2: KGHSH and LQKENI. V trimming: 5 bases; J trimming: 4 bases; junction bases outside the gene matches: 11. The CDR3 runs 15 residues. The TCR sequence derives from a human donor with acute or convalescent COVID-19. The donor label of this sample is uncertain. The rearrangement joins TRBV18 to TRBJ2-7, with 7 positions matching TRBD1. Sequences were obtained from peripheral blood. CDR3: CASSSRQGVGYEQYF. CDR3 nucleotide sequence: TGTGCCAGCTCATCGAGACAGGGAGTGGGGTACGAGCAGTACTTC.